These 14 T cell receptor beta chains share one sample of origin, sequenced in a study of T cells after yellow fever vaccination. Via MiXCR, TCRdb re-called the 5' RACE reads, giving one row per CDR3 protein. The sample lists some 350,000 distinct CDR3 sequences; roughly 4% were seen once. Here the sequenced sample was PBMCs, taken 5 days after the yellow fever booster vaccination. All receptors derive from a man between 18 and 35 years old who received the YFV17D yellow fever vaccine.

The chain employs TRBV7-2 and TRBJ1-4; D unclear. The V and J ends lost 2 bases and 2 bases respectively, with 12 bases between them. CDR3 length: 16 residues. CDR1 is SGHTA and CDR2 is FQGNSA in the germline V gene. The CDR3 spells CASSLTTSRTNEKLFF. The CDR3 DNA follows: TGTGCCAGCAGCTTAACCACATCGCGGACTAATGAAAAACTGTTTTTT.

A few counts support this clonotype. The J gene is TRBJ2-5, the V gene TRBV5-4; D is unclear. The germline CDR1 and CDR2 sequences are SGHNT and YYREEE (reference sequence). V lost 4 bases and J 5 bases, leaving 18 bases between the germline ends. The CDR3 extends over 15 amino acids. The CDR3 loop is CASSTPREAQETQYF. In DNA form, the CDR3 reads TGTGCCAGCAGCACCCCTAGGGAAGCGCAGGAGACCCAGTACTTC.

This clonotype has a handful of counts. The CDR3 is CASSRGTGLQPQHF. CDR3 DNA: TGCGCCAGCAGCCGCGGGACAGGGCTTCAGCCCCAGCATTTT. This chain uses TRBV4-1 with TRBJ1-5; 9 bases fit TRBD1. The CDR3 runs to 14 residues. The V segment lost 4 bases and the J segment 6 bases; nucleotides outside the gene matches: 4. Germline CDR1 reads MGHRA; CDR2 reads YSYEKL.

This clonotype was counted between two and nine times. The rearrangement links TRBV7-8 to TRBJ2-7, with D perhaps being TRBD1 or TRBD2 (5 bases each). The germline gives CDR1 SGHVS, CDR2 FQNEAQ. The CDR3 spans 11 residues. The V end lost 4 bases, the J end lost 9 bases, and 10 bases lay between the germline ends. The CDR3 loop reads CASSSRDAQYF. As DNA, the CDR3 is TGTGCCAGCAGCTCAAGGGACGCGCAGTACTTC.

This clonotype was seen a handful of times. The genes are TRBV5-1 and TRBJ1-1; 7 bases align to TRBD1. J lost 6 bases, V lost 3 bases, and 8 bases had no gene match. This CDR3 has 14 amino acids. Germline V gene data show CDR1 as SGHRS and CDR2 as YFSETQ. CDR3 loop: CASSWTGTEAEAFF. CDR3 nucleotides: TGCGCCAGCAGCTGGACCGGGACAGAGGCTGAAGCTTTCTTT.

This clonotype was counted at least ten times. The chain carries TRBV7-3 and TRBJ1-6; D remains unclear. The germline CDR1 and CDR2 sequences are SGHTA and FQGTGA. CDR3 length equals 13 residues. V lost 3 bases to trimming and J lost 9 bases, with 9 bases between them. CDR3 loop: CASSFDVGSPLHF. The CDR3 region has the DNA TGTGCCAGCAGCTTCGACGTCGGTTCACCCCTCCACTTT.

This clonotype came up many times. The chain joins TRBV11-2 to TRBJ1-6; tentative D call: TRBD1 (5 bases). The germline V gene encodes CDR1 SGHAT and CDR2 FQNNGV. V lost 4 bases to trimming and J lost 3 bases, with 7 bases between them. This CDR3 is built from 14 residues. The CDR3 DNA reads TGTGCCAGCAGCTCACAGGTCTATAATTCACCCCTCCACTTT. This gives the protein CASSSQVYNSPLHF.

The V call is TRBV25-1, the J call TRBJ1-1; D possibly corresponds to TRBD1 (5 bases). Germline V CDR1 and CDR2: MGHDK, SYGVNS. This CDR3 contains 13 residues. Trimming left V 4 bases short and J 9 bases short, with 15 bases between. This CDR3 reads CASSGGSGRKAFF. CDR3 sequence (DNA): TGTGCCAGCAGTGGGGGATCGGGGCGCAAAGCTTTCTTT.

This clonotype was seen repeatedly, ten times or more. The rearrangement joins TRBV7-2 to TRBJ1-1, with D perhaps TRBD1 (5 bases). Germline CDR1 is SGHTA and CDR2 is FQGNSA. The CDR3 spans 12 residues. Trimming removed 0 bases from V and 8 bases from J, with 7 bases in between. The CDR3: CASSLARQEAFF. The CDR3 DNA sequence: TGTGCCAGCAGCTTAGCCAGACAGGAAGCTTTCTTT. Filled out from reference TRBV7-2 and TRBJ1-1, the complete variable domain reads GAGVSQSPSNKVTEKGKDVELRCDPISGHTALYWYRQSLGQGLEFLIYFQGNSAPDKSGLPSDRFSAERTGGSVSTLTIQRTQQEDSAVYLCASSLARQEAFFGQGTRLTVV.

This clonotype has a count of ten or more. The J gene is TRBJ2-2, the V gene TRBV11-2; 7 nucleotides align to TRBD2. Per germline, CDR1 SGHAT and CDR2 FQNNGV. Trimming removed 5 bases from V and 2 bases from J; junction bases left unmatched: 20. The CDR3 extends over 20 amino acids. CDR3 sequence reads: CASSPSHGQRGPANTGELFF. The DNA for the CDR3 is TGTGCCAGCAGCCCCAGCCACGGCCAGCGGGGACCGGCTAACACCGGGGAGCTGTTTTTT. The entire variable domain, with the rest obtained from reference TRBV11-2 and TRBJ2-2, is as follows: EAGVAQSPRYKIIEKRQSVAFWCNPISGHATLYWYQQILGQGPKLLIQFQNNGVVDDSQLPKDRFSAERLKGVDSTLKIQPAKLEDSAVYLCASSPSHGQRGPANTGELFFGEGSRLTVL.

The chain recombines TRBV27 with TRBJ2-7, with D tentatively TRBD1 or TRBD2 (5 bases each). V lost 5 bases and J lost 7, with 15 bases in between. CDR3 length equals 13 residues. Germline-derived CDR1 and CDR2 are MNHEY and SMNVEV (reference sequence). The CDR3 here is CASSATGWGEQYF. In nucleotides, the CDR3 is TGTGCCAGCAGTGCAACGGGCTGGGGGGAGCAGTACTTC.

In this sample, this clonotype turned up many times. This sequence joins TRBV10-1 and TRBJ2-5; 8 nucleotides match TRBD2. The V and J ends lost 1 base and 4 bases, in that order; junction bases with no gene match: 8. This CDR3 spans 16 amino acids. The germline V gene encodes CDR1 WNHNN and CDR2 SYGVQD (reference sequence). The CDR3: CASSEWSGGRGETQYF. The CDR3 DNA reads TGCGCCAGCAGTGAGTGGTCGGGGGGGCGAGGAGAGACCCAGTACTTC.

This clonotype was recorded a few times. This chain uses TRBV7-8 with TRBJ2-7, with D tentatively TRBD1 (5 bases). Per the germline V gene, CDR1 is SGHVS and CDR2 is FQNEAQ. With 5 bases removed from V and 0 bases from J, the gap between germline ends came to 17 bases. The CDR3 is 16 amino acids. The chain's CDR3 is CASSPKGPSSSYEQYV. CDR3 DNA: TGTGCCAGCAGCCCAAAGGGGCCGTCTAGCTCCTACGAGCAGTACGTC.

This rearrangement joins TRBV7-3 to TRBJ2-7, with unresolved D. V lost 4 bases and J 7 bases, leaving 17 bases between the germline ends. Germline V gene data show CDR1 as SGHTA and CDR2 as FQGTGA. This CDR3 region has 14 residues. The CDR3 region is CASSSSPTPREQYF. As DNA, the CDR3 is TGTGCCAGCAGCTCCAGCCCGACACCAAGGGAGCAGTACTTC.